The 7 T cell receptor beta chains below come from one sample, sequenced in a study of blood T cell repertoires in COVID-19. Using immunoSEQ multiplex PCR, the repertoire was profiled, and TCRdb retains in-frame clones only, with some absent. This sample has under 300,000 clones, with around 90% found just once. Sample: peripheral blood. Receptors were obtained from a woman between 65 and 79 years old with active or convalescent COVID-19.

In its sample, this clone was seen once. The chain employs TRBV20-1 and TRBJ1-2; TRBD1 is a possible D gene (6 bases). Trimming shortened V by 3 bases and J by 3 bases, and 14 bases separated the two germline ends. The germline V gene encodes CDR1 DFQATT and CDR2 SNEGSKA (reference sequence). The CDR3 loop spans 14 amino acids. The CDR3, as DNA: TGCAGTGCTAGTGTGGGGGCAGCCTACTATGGCTACACCTTC. This translates into CSASVGAAYYGYTF.

The rearrangement joins TRBV3-1 (or the pseudogene TRBV3-2) to TRBJ2-3, with D perhaps matching TRBD1 (5 bases). The germline V gene encodes CDR1 LGHDT and CDR2 YNNKEL (reference sequence). Deletions cut 0 bases from V and 4 bases from J, with 11 bases between. This CDR3 contains 15 residues. CDR3 DNA: TGTGCCAGCAGCCAAGAGAATAGGGGTGCAGATACGCAGTATTTT. Its translation: CASSQENRGADTQYF.

This chain connects TRBV7-2 to TRBJ2-3; possibly TRBD2 for D (7 bases). Between the trimmed V and J ends, which lost 1 base and 0 bases, there was a span of 14 bases. The CDR3 sequence is 17 residues long. CDR1 and CDR2 from the germline V gene are SGHTA and FQGNSA. Written as DNA, the CDR3 is TGTGCCAGCAGCTTAGGCGGGGGCCCCGGGAGCACAGATACGCAGTATTTT. It encodes CASSLGGGPGSTDTQYF.

The V gene is TRBV6-5, the J gene TRBJ1-6; TRBD1 matches at 8 bases. The germline V gene encodes CDR1 MNHEY and CDR2 SVGAGI. The ends lost 2 bases at V and 7 bases at J; junction bases unmatched: 4. The CDR3 totals 15 residues. The CDR3 DNA is TGTGCCAGCAGTTACAGGCAGGGGGCCAATTCACCCCTCCACTTT. It yields the protein CASSYRQGANSPLHF.

The CDR3 region is CASSLGQGLHNEQFF. The CDR3 DNA follows: TGTGCCAGCAGCTTAGGACAGGGGCTCCACAATGAGCAGTTCTTC. The chain carries TRBV7-2 and TRBJ2-1; 8 nucleotides agree with TRBD1. Germline V gene sequence: CDR1 SGHTA, CDR2 FQGNSA. J was trimmed by 5 bases and V by 1 base; bases with no gene match: 4. CDR3 length: 15 residues.

A note on this clone: It is likely a read error, because the conserved phenylalanine at the end of the CDR3 is missing. The rearrangement joins TRBV7-2 to TRBJ1-2; 9 positions match TRBD1. CDR3 length: 17 residues. Unmatched junction bases numbered 16, after V lost 7 bases and J lost 4 bases. Per germline, CDR1 SGHTA and CDR2 FQGNSA. CDR3 in amino acids: CASIEQSGTGSFYGYTL. DNA for the CDR3: TGTGCCAGCATAGAACAATCCGGGACAGGGAGCTTCTATGGCTACACCCTC.

The V and J genes are TRBV6-5 and TRBJ1-2; tentative D call: TRBD1 (6 bases). Germline loops: CDR1 MNHEY, CDR2 SVGAGI. The CDR3 is 15 residues long. Between the trimmed V and J ends, which lost 6 bases and 4 bases, there was a span of 18 bases. The CDR3 spells CASRSRATGLYGYTF. The DNA of the CDR3 is TGTGCCAGCAGATCAAGAGCGACAGGCCTCTATGGCTACACCTTC.